The 9 T cell receptor beta chains reported below all come from one sample, sequenced in a study of a mutant IDH1 vaccine in newly diagnosed glioma. No antigen is known for these receptors. As to time point: week 23, last vaccination. In the vaccine, a single dose held 300 ug of the mutant IDH1 20-mer peptide, along with topical imiquimod. Data came from immunoSEQ multiplex PCR; TCRdb stores just in-frame clones and leaves some out. The table has 50,000 to 60,000 clones, 80% seen once. Specimen: PBMCs, collected from a glioma patient whose treatment included an IDH1 peptide vaccine. These TCRs come from a man aged 40-49 years with glioma.

The sample holds a few counts of this clone. This sequence joins TRBV6-1 and TRBJ2-7, with TRBD2 identical over 7 bases. V was clipped by 6 bases and J by 4 bases; unmatched bases: 0. Germline CDR1 is MNHNS and CDR2 is SASEGT. The CDR3 spans 11 residues. The CDR3 nucleotides read TGTGCCAGCAGGGGAGGGTACGAGCAGTACTTC. Translation: CASRGGYEQYF.

The V and J genes are TRBV19 and TRBJ2-2; either TRBD1 or TRBD2 may supply D (5 bases each). Germline-derived CDR1 and CDR2 are LNHDA and SQIVND (reference sequence). Trimming took off 5 bases at V and 6 bases at J, with 19 bases between the two ends. The length of the CDR3 is 16 residues. The CDR3 is CASSFPGGGDAGELFF. CDR3 sequence (DNA): TGTGCCAGTAGTTTTCCTGGTGGTGGGGACGCCGGGGAGCTGTTTTTT.

This clone was detected only a few times. This chain joins TRBV7-8 and TRBJ2-2, with D unresolved. Germline V gene sequence: CDR1 SGHVS, CDR2 FQNEAQ. Trimming removed 0 bases from V and 3 bases from J, with 11 bases in between. The CDR3 sequence is 16 residues long. The CDR3 nucleotides are TGTGCCAGCAGCTTAGCGCTCGGGTGGGACACCGGGGAGCTGTTTTTT. This sequence encodes CASSLALGWDTGELFF.

This clone was seen a handful of times. The V gene is TRBV18, the J gene TRBJ1-6; 7 bases are shared with TRBD1. CDR1 KGHSH and CDR2 LQKENI come from the germline V gene. V dropped 3 bases and J dropped 7; count of bases not matched to a gene: 12. The CDR3 runs to 17 residues. DNA of the CDR3: TGTGCCAGCTCACCCCCGGGACAGTCGTTACCGAATTCACCCCTCCACTTT. The encoded protein is CASSPPGQSLPNSPLHF.

The chain links TRBV2 to TRBJ1-4, with a weak D call TRBD1 (5 bases). The CDR3 contains 13 residues. The germline V gene encodes CDR1 SNHLY and CDR2 FYNNEI. V was pared by 4 bases and J by 6 bases, with 9 bases between. Written as DNA, the CDR3 is TGTGCCAGCAGTGGACAGTCCGATGAAAAACTGTTTTTT. Protein: CASSGQSDEKLFF.

The chain joins TRBV2 to TRBJ2-3; TRBD2 agrees at 9 bases. The ends lost 2 bases at V and 6 bases at J; junction bases unmatched: 6. The CDR3 length is 15 residues. Germline-derived CDR1 and CDR2 are SNHLY and FYNNEI. The CDR3 here is CASSEMAGGPDTQYF. The CDR3 nucleotides read TGTGCCAGCAGTGAAATGGCGGGGGGGCCGGATACGCAGTATTTT.

The chain combines TRBV30 with TRBJ1-2, with a tentative D call TRBD1 (5 bases). Trimming shortened V by 0 bases and J by 5 bases, and 19 bases separated the two germline ends. Germline CDR1 and CDR2: GTSNPN and SVGIG (reference sequence). The CDR3 covers 16 residues. CDR3 in amino acids: CAWSVRPGLGPYGYTF. CDR3 nucleotides: TGTGCCTGGAGTGTACGGCCCGGGCTGGGGCCATATGGCTACACCTTC.

The chain has TRBV4-1 and TRBJ2-1, with D hard to call. V dropped 2 bases and J dropped 9 bases, with 17 bases sitting between them. The CDR3 has 15 amino acids. Germline CDR1 MGHRA, CDR2 YSYEKL. The CDR3 loop is CASSQNPPFLLEQFF. The CDR3 bases are TGCGCCAGCAGCCAAAACCCACCCTTCCTCCTTGAGCAGTTCTTC.

The rearrangement links TRBV11-2 to TRBJ2-7; D gene unclear. V was cut by 5 bases and J by 8 bases, with 19 bases left in between. This CDR3 has 14 residues. CDR1 SGHAT and CDR2 FQNNGV come from the germline V gene. In DNA form, the CDR3 reads TGTGCCAGCAGCACTGACCAGAGTCTACGGAAGCAGTACTTC. Translated: CASSTDQSLRKQYF.